This entry features one T cell receptor beta chain sequence. In this sample, this clone turned up once. No cognate antigen has been identified for it. No much larger clonotype is one base removed from it; base qualities were not supplied. The cohort was made up of 666 healthy bone marrow donors. At the time of sampling, every cohort member was nominally healthy, though immune exposures that went unrecorded were likely present. CMV serostatus was recorded as positive for about 300 and negative for about half of the roughly 700 cohort members, whereas no CMV serostatus was recorded for the donor in question. A peripheral blood sample was provided by each donor, and peripheral blood mononuclear cells were used for TCR beta sequencing. Genomic DNA was extracted from the blood cell samples with the Qiagen DNeasy Blood Extraction Kit. Reading from cysteine to phenylalanine, the CDR3 counts 14 amino acids. The entry retains the CDR3 DNA only, 42 bases that are in frame from base 1. Based on the germline V gene, the CDR1 and CDR2 sequences are SNHLY and FYNNEI.

This record comes from a study of cytomegalovirus exposure and HLA in healthy donors (dated by TCRdb to the late 2010s). A note on the overall study: An earlier analysis of a few hundred of the donors reported approximately 300 Gb of sequence data and 117 million unique TCR beta sequences obtained from roughly 170 million T cells. Roughly 300 gigabases of sequencing data and approximately 85 million unique TCR sequences were included in an early release covering about 620 HLA-typed donors. Among the roughly 400 genotyped donors, around 81% belonged to the genetic ancestry cluster associated with self-reported Caucasian donors. The study was designed to test whether signatures of past pathogen exposure could be identified by cataloging public T cell receptors. Using immunosequencing, the study profiled T cell repertoires from around 680 subjects and related those repertoires to cytomegalovirus serostatus. Along with the roughly 700-subject first cohort, a separate validation cohort of over a hundred different subjects was used. High-throughput TCR immunosequencing, statistical association of individual TCRs with disease status, and machine learning were combined to predict cytomegalovirus infection status. To study patterns of TCR occurrence, a later analysis re-analyzed previously published TCR beta repertoires from 666 donors and added high-resolution HLA genotyping. The later analysis used no new phenotypic data to find candidate immune exposures, relying instead on TCR beta sequences and their occurrence across donors. An earlier analysis of 587 of the donors used high-throughput TCR beta sequencing to judge whether each TCR beta V gene segment behaved as functional or pseudogenic. Alongside the repertoire data, information on donor age, sex, ethnicity and CMV serostatus was compiled. Genome-wide SNP genotypes for about three fifths of the roughly 670 donors were used in a later genetic analysis, which treated that subset as a discovery cohort. All discovery cohort repertoires had been generated on a single sequencing platform. HLA typing included class I and class II loci at four-digit resolution. Typing coverage varied by locus: roughly 629-640 donors for A, B, C, DRB1 and DQB1; roughly 510 for DQA1; around 570 for DPA1; roughly 450 for DPB1. About five DR-DQ haplotypes were treated as single units for association and clustering because of strong linkage in the cohort. On average, around 230,000 unique TCR beta nucleotide sequences were sequenced per donor among 398 genotyped donors of the cohort, with 15% to 20% of those sequences being non-productive. The full study reports these points: A later analysis reported that several top co-occurrence clusters appeared linked to parvovirus B19, influenza, CMV and Epstein-Barr virus. In a later analysis, the rate of TCR association differed among HLA loci, with DRB1 alleles having the most associated TCRs and HLA-C alleles having the fewest. Correlated functional status among segregating V segments might reflect linkage disequilibrium, but an unknown experimental factor could not be ruled out. In a later analysis, HLA-associated TCR beta chains were found to be more clonally expanded and to have lower generation probabilities than equally common non-associated chains. Some IMGT-functional V segments, including TRBV6-2 and TRBV6-3, could not be distinguished by the 87-base-pair reads and were therefore excluded. HLA typing was unavailable for some donors at each locus, so association tests used only the typed subset. Assigning TCR associations to individual alleles was difficult when HLA alleles, especially DR and DQ, strongly co-occurred. The study gave a list of over 150 TCR beta chains associated with cytomegalovirus. Only TCR beta chains were sequenced in this cohort, and the absence of alpha or paired-chain data limited detectable features. A cluster of highly shared sequence variants was judged likely to be a technical artifact of the sequencing pipeline. It was suggested by the authors that the approach could potentially be generalized to other disease states and immunological phenotypes. Across donors, most TCR sequences were observed very rarely, whereas some public TCRs were present in many individuals. A later analysis associated 17,000 or so TCR beta sequences with specific HLA alleles at a false discovery rate of 0.05. In both the original and validation cohorts, the classifier was reported to diagnose cytomegalovirus status with high specificity and sensitivity. V-gene and J-gene trimming of TCR beta chains was associated with a missense DCLRE1C variant in a later genetic analysis, and the association was replicated in an independent cohort. Presence/absence analyses assumed roughly uniform sequencing depth across donors, an assumption that may not hold. A later analysis found that most CMV-associated TCR beta chains appeared HLA-restricted, with HLA associations seemingly driven largely by CMV exposure. In vitro tests confirmed that three of the cytomegalovirus-associated TCR beta chains recognize cytomegalovirus antigens. Over 15 rarely observed V segments, including chromosome 9 orphons, were excluded from the earlier analysis of several hundred of the donors because counts were too low. An earlier analysis of approximately 500 of the donors showed that most TCR beta V segments appeared in productive rearrangements either about 87% or about 30% of the time, which broadly matched IMGT annotations. A later genetic analysis reported fewer N-insertions in productive TCRs among donors in an Asian-associated ancestry cluster than the 666-donor mean. A further reported finding was that TCR beta sequences accurately predicted the HLA-A and HLA-B alleles for most subjects in the first cohort. Immune exposure information for the cohort was limited to CMV serostatus.

The method was the immunoSEQ multiplex PCR assay. For the multiplex PCR, a mixture combining 60 forward primers for TCR Vbeta segments and 13 reverse primers for TCR Jbeta segments was used. The CDR3 region of rearranged TCR beta genes was amplified from genomic DNA by a multiplex PCR assay. Amplified TCR beta libraries were sequenced as 87-base-pair reads on the Illumina HiSeq System. The study's processing was this. A later analysis counted around 72 million unique TCR beta chains across the 666 repertoires, and some 11 million of these chains were shared by at least two donors. Raw reads were error-corrected and collapsed into unique sequences by a nearest-neighbor algorithm in which closely related sequences were merged to remove PCR and sequencing errors. CDR3 sequences were aligned to IMGT reference sequences to assign V, D and J gene segments. For a sequence to be retained, a match of at least six nucleotides to both a V gene segment and a J gene segment was required. A rearrangement was called productive if the CDR3 had no stop codons and remained in frame with V and J, and every other rearrangement was called non-productive. CDR3 was defined according to IMGT convention as the region running from the second conserved V-encoded cysteine to the conserved J-encoded phenylalanine. The earlier analysis of roughly 590 of the donors excluded sequences that lacked an unambiguous match to a single V gene segment. In an earlier analysis of some 590 of the donors, a V segment was called functional when productive rearrangements were above 56.7%, and segregating when the standard deviation between donors exceeded 5%. A statistical classification framework was built for diagnosing cytomegalovirus status from the catalog of TCR beta chain sequences. V and J gene assignment, in a later analysis, came from comparing TCR nucleotide sequences with IMGT/GENE-DB human TR gene sequences. Using the TCRdist pipeline, a later analysis assigned CDR3 sequences along with most-parsimonious VDJ recombination scenarios. In a later analysis, each TCR beta chain was defined by its CDR3 amino acid sequence together with its V-gene family, and reads without a unique V-gene family were excluded. As a way to deal with suspected cross-contamination and a sequencing artifact, a later analysis dropped 450 to 700 nucleotide sequences that were highly shared and had low generation probability. For each public chain, a later analysis derived a clonal expansion index from normalized ranks of inferred template counts within each repertoire. In a later analysis, generation probabilities were computed using a VDJ recombination model fitted to out-of-frame rearrangements, and the results were checked against IGoR. Hypergeometric tests were used in a later analysis to score TCR-TCR, TCR-HLA and TCR-CMV co-occurrence, with a repertoire-size bias correction applied to the TCR pairs. To estimate false discovery rates, a later analysis permuted the HLA or CMV assignments 20 times. In a later analysis, co-occurring TCRs were grouped using DBSCAN, and TCRdist sequence similarity was added for clustering within HLA-allele-positive subsets. For co-occurrence clustering, repertoires with fewer than 30,000 or more than 120,000 public chains were excluded, along with five repertoires with anomalous nucleotide sharing. TCRdb holds this immuneACCESS table with in-frame rearrangements only. Some clones are missing; in checked studies, unresolved V genes explain under half, and the rest has no known cause. The V and J calls and clone size come from that table; D and trimming were worked out from the DNA. The sample table shows around 20,000 clones, and about 84% are seen once. The top ten clones comprise 20% to 25% of the sample.

The sequenced sample was PBMCs. The TCR sequence derives from a human donor in good health. The V and J genes are TRBV2 and TRBJ2-5, with 10 junctional bases fitting TRBD1. The J call may be in error: the DNA end matches TRBJ2-7 better. The CDR3 reads CASPRQGAGYEQYF. The bases are TGTGCCAGCCCCCGACAGGGGGCAGGCTACGAGCAGTACTTC.